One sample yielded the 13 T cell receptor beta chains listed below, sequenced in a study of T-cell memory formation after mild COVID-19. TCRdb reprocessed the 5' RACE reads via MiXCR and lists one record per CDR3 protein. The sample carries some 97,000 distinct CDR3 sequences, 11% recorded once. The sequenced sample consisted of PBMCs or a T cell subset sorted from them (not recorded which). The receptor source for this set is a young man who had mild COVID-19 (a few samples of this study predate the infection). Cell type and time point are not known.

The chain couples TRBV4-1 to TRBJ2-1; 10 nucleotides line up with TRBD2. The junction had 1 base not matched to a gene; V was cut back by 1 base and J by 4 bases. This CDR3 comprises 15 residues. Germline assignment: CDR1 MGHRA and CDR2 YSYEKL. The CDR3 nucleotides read TGCGCCAGCAGCCAAGGGACTAGCGGTTACAATGAGCAGTTCTTC. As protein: CASSQGTSGYNEQFF.

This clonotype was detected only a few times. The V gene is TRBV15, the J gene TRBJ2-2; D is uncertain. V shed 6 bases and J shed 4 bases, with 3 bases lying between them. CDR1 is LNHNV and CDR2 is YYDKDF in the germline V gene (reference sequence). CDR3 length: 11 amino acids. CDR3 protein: CATSVTGELFF. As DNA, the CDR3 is TGTGCCACCAGTGTCACCGGGGAGCTGTTTTTT.

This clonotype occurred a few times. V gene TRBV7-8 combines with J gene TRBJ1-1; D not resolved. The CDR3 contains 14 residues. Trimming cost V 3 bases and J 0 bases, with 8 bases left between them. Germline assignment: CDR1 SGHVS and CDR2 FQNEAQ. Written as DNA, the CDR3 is TGTGCCAGCAGCTTCTCCAGGATGAACACTGAAGCTTTCTTT. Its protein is CASSFSRMNTEAFF.

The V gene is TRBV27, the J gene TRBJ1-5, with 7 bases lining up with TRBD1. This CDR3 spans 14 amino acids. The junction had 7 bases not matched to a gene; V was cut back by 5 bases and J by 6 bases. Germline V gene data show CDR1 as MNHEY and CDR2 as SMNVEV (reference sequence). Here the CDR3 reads CASSLTGEGQPQHF. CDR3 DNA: TGTGCCAGCAGTCTCACAGGGGAGGGTCAGCCCCAGCATTTT.

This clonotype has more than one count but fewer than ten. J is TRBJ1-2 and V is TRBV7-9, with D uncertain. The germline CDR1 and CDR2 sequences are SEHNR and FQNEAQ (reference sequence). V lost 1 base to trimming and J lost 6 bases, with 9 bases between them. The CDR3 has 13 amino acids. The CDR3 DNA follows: TGTGCCAGCAGCTTAGAGGTTTGGGATGGCTACACCTTC. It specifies CASSLEVWDGYTF.

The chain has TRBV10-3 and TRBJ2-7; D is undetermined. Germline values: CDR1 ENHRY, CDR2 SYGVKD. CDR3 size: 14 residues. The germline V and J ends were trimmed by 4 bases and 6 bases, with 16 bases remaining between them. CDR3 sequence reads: CAISGKGIGGEQYF. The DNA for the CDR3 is TGTGCCATCAGTGGGAAAGGTATAGGCGGCGAGCAGTACTTC.

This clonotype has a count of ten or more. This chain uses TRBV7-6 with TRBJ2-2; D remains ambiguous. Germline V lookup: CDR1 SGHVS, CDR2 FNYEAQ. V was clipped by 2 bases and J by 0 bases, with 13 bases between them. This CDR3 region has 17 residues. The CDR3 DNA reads TGTGCCAGCAGCTTACCGTCGGTGGGAACGAACACCGGGGAGCTGTTTTTT. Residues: CASSLPSVGTNTGELFF.

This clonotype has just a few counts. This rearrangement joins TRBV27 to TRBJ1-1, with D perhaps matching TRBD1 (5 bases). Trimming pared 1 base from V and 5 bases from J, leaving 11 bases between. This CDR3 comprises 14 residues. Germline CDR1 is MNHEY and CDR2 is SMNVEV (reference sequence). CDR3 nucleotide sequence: TGTGCCAGCAGTTTATTCGGGGGATTAACTGAAGCTTTCTTT. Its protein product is CASSLFGGLTEAFF.

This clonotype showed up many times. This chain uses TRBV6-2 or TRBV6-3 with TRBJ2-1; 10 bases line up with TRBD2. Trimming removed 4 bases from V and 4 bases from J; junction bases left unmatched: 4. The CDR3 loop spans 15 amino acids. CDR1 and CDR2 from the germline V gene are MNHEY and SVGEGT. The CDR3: CASSWVSGGYNEQFF. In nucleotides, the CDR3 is TGTGCCAGCAGTTGGGTTAGCGGGGGGTACAATGAGCAGTTCTTC.

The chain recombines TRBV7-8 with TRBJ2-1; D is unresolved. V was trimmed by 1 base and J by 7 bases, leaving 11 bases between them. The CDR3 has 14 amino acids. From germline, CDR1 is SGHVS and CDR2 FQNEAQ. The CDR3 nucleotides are TGTGCCAGCAGCTTAGAAGTTGGCGGAAATGAGCAGTTCTTC. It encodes CASSLEVGGNEQFF.

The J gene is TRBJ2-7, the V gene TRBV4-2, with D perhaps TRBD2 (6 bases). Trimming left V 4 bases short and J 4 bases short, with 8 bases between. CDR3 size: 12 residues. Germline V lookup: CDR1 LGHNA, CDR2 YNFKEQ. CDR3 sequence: CASSPAGYEQYF. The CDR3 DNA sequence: TGTGCCAGCAGCCCTGCGGGGTACGAGCAGTACTTC.

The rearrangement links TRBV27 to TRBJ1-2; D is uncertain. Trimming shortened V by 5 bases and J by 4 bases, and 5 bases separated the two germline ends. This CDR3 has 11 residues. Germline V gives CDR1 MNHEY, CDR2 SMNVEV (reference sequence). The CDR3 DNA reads TGTGCCAGCAGTAACCGCTATGGCTACACCTTC. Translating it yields CASSNRYGYTF.

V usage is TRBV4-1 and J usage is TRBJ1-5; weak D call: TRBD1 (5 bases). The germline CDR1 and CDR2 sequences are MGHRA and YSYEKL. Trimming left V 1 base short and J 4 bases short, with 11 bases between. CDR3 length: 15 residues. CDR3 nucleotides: TGCGCCAGCAGCCAAGGGGACGGGCCGAATCAGCCCCAGCATTTT. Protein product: CASSQGDGPNQPQHF.